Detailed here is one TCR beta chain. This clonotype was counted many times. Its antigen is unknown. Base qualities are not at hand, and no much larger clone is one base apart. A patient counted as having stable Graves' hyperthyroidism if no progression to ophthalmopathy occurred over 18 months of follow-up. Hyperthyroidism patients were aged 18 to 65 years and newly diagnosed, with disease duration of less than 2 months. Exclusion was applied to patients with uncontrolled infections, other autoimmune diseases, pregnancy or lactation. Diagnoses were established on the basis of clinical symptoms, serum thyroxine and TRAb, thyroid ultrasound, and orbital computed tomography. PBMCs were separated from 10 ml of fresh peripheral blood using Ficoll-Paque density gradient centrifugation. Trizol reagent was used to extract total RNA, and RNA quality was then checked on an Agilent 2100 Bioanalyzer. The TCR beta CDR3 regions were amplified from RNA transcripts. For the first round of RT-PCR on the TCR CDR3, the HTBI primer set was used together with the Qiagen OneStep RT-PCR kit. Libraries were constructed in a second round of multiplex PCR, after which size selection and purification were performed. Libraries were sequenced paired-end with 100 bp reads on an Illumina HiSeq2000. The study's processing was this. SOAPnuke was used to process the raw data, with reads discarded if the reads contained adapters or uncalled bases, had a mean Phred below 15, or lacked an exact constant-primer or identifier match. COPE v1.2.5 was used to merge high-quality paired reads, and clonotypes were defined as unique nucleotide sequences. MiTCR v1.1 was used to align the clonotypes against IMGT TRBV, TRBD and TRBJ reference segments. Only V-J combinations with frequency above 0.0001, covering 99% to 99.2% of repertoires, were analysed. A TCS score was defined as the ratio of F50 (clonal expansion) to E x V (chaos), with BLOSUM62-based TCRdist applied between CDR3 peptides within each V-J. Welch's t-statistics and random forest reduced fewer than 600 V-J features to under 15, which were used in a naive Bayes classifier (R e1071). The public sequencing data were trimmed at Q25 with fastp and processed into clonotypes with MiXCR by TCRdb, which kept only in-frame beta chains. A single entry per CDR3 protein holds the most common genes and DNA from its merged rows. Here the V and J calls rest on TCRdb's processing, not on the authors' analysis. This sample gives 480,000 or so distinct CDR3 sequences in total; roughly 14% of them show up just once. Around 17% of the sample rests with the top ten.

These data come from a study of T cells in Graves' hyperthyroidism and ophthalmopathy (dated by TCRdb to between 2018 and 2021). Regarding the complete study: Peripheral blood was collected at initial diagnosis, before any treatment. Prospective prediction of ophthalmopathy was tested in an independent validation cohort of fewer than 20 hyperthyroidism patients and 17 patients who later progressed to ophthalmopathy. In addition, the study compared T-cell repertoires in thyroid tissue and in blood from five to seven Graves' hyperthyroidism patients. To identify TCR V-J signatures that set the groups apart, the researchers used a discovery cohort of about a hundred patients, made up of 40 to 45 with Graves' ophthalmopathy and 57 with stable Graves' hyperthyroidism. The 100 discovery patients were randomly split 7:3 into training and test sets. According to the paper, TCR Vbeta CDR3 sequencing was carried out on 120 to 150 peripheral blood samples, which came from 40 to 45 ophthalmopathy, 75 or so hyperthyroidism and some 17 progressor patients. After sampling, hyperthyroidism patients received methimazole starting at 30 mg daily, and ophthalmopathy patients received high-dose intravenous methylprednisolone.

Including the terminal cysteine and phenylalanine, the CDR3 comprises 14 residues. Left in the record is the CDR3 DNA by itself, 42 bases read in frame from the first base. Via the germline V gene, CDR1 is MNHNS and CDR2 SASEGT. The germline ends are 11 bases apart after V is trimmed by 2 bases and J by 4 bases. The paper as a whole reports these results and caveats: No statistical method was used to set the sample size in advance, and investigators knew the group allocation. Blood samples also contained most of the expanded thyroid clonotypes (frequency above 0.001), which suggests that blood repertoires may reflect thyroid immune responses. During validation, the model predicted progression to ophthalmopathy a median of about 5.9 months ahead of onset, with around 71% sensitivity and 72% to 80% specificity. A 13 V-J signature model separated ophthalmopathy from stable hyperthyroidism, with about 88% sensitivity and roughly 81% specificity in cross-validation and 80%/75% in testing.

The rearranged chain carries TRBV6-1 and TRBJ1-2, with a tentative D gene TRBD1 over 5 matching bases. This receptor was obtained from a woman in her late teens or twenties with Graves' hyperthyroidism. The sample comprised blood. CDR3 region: CASSERGGGYGYTF. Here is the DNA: TGTGCCAGCAGTGAACGGGGGGGGGGCTATGGCTACACCTTC.